Listed here are 31 T cell receptor beta chains from one sample, sequenced in a study of kidney transplant recipient with SARS-CoV-2 infection. TCRdb passed the reads through MiXCR, listing each CDR3 protein once. The table includes fewer than 250,000 distinct CDR3 sequences, around 26% detected once. The sequencing used a blood sample, collected at baseline and around day 110 from a kidney transplant recipient. Receptors were obtained from a male patient in his thirties who had COVID-19 and was a kidney transplant recipient. Part of the T cell pool may stem from the graft donor.

This clonotype was counted ten times or more. The chain joins TRBV30 to TRBJ2-2, with D hard to call. Deletions cut 3 bases from V and 1 base from J, with 6 bases between. The CDR3 contains 13 residues. CDR1 and CDR2 from the germline V gene are GTSNPN and SVGIG (reference sequence). DNA of the CDR3: TGTGCCTGGAGCGTCGTGAACACCGGGGAGCTGTTTTTT. Protein sequence: CAWSVVNTGELFF.

This clonotype was seen repeatedly, ten times or more. J is TRBJ2-2 and V is TRBV20-1; 9 bases match TRBD2. The CDR3 runs to 14 residues. In germline, CDR1 is DFQATT, CDR2 SNEGSKA (reference sequence). Trimming cost V 1 base and J 3 bases; bases outside gene matches: 0. The CDR3 coding sequence is TGCAGTGCTAGAGTAGCGGGAGACACCGGGGAGCTGTTTTTT. The encoded protein is CSARVAGDTGELFF.

This clonotype was seen repeatedly, ten times or more. The chain joins TRBV2 to TRBJ1-1; 9 positions match TRBD1. This CDR3 contains 12 residues. V shed 5 bases, J shed 8 bases, and the junction held 3 bases outside the gene matches. CDR1 and CDR2 (germline): SNHLY, FYNNEI. This CDR3 is CASSIQGAEAFF. In DNA, the CDR3 is TGTGCCAGCAGTATACAGGGGGCCGAAGCTTTCTTT.

This clonotype was picked up many times. The chain carries TRBV12-3 or TRBV12-4 and TRBJ1-5; D not certain. This CDR3 is 11 amino acids long. Trimming took off 8 bases at V and 9 bases at J, with 11 bases between the two ends. The CDR3 bases are TGTGCCAGCGGCAATAAAGGGCCCCAGCATTTT. Protein product: CASGNKGPQHF.

This clonotype was observed many times. This chain uses TRBV28 with TRBJ1-4; the D gene is possibly TRBD1 (6 bases). V was shortened by 1 base and J by 13 bases, with 22 bases between the two germline ends. The CDR3 runs to 16 residues. Germline lookup yields CDR1 MDHEN and CDR2 SYDVKM. CDR3 sequence reads: CASSLLGGAGHGGLFF. CDR3 coding DNA: TGTGCCAGCAGTTTATTAGGGGGGGCAGGGCATGGGGGACTGTTTTTT.

The sample holds a few counts of this clonotype. V gene TRBV6-5 combines with J gene TRBJ2-5; 9 bases are a match to TRBD2. CDR3 length: 18 amino acids. CDR1 is MNHEY and CDR2 is SVGAGI in the germline V gene. The ends lost 6 bases at V and 1 base at J; junction bases unmatched: 15. CDR3 in amino acids: CASSGRSGASGAQETQYF. The DNA for the CDR3 is TGTGCCAGCAGCGGACGGAGCGGGGCTAGCGGGGCCCAAGAGACCCAGTACTTC.

This clonotype was detected many times. The rearrangement joins TRBV20-1 to TRBJ2-3; 8 bases align to TRBD1. With 0 bases clipped from V and 2 bases from J, the junction kept 7 bases outside the gene matches. The CDR3 runs to 16 residues. In germline, CDR1 is DFQATT, CDR2 SNEGSKA (reference sequence). The CDR3 coding sequence is TGCAGTGCTAGAGATGCACAGGGGGTAACCACAGATACGCAGTATTTT. Amino acids: CSARDAQGVTTDTQYF.

This clonotype was counted many times. The CDR3 sequence is CASSKCQSQKNSNQPQHF. CDR3 coding DNA: TGTGCCAGCAGCAAATGCCAGAGCCAGAAAAATAGCAATCAGCCCCAGCATTTT. V is TRBV21-1 and J is TRBJ1-5. TRBV21-1 has pseudogene status. The length of the CDR3 is 18 residues.

This chain joins TRBV19 and TRBJ2-3, with TRBD2 matching 13 bases. V was pared by 11 bases and J by 6 bases, with 11 bases of the junction left unmatched. The CDR3 totals 15 residues. The V gene's germline CDR1 is LNHDA and CDR2 SQIVND (reference sequence). The CDR3 DNA sequence: TGTGCCTCCAGGGGAACTAGCGGGAGGGCCGATACGCAGTATTTT. It is translated as CASRGTSGRADTQYF.

Notes on this clonotype: Just one base apart from a much larger clone, this may be a read error. The chain has TRBV8-2 and TRBJ1-2. TRBV8-2 corresponds to a pseudogene. The CDR3 runs to 16 residues. CDR3 residues: CGSQLDDSRKAYGYTF. In nucleotides, the CDR3 is TGTGGCAGTCAGTTGGATGATAGCCGAAAGGCCTATGGCTACACCTTC.

This clonotype was found many times. The chain combines TRBV5-4 with TRBJ2-5, with 7 bases matching TRBD2. This CDR3 spans 13 amino acids. Germline-derived CDR1 and CDR2 are SGHNT and YYREEE (reference sequence). The V and J ends lost 4 bases and 6 bases, in that order; junction bases with no gene match: 6. The CDR3 nucleotides read TGTGCCAGCAGCCATCGCGGGAGAAAGACCCAGTACTTC. Translating it yields CASSHRGRKTQYF.

This rearrangement joins TRBV3-1 to TRBJ2-2; D is unclear. CDR3 length: 18 amino acids. The germline V gene encodes CDR1 LGHDT and CDR2 YNNKEL (reference sequence). Trimming took off 4 bases at V and 5 bases at J, with 23 bases between the two ends. CDR3 loop: CASSRRVPISGLTGELFF. In DNA, the CDR3 is TGTGCCAGCAGCCGCCGAGTTCCCATTTCAGGCTTGACCGGGGAGCTGTTTTTT.

Worth noting for this clonotype: This may be a read error: a much more frequent sequence differs by one nucleotide. The genes are TRBV25-1 and TRBJ1-2; D is uncertain. The CDR3 length is 17 residues. In germline, CDR1 is MGHDK, CDR2 SYGVNS. CDR3 in DNA: TGTGCCAGCAGTAATTGTGAAGAACTGGGAAAGACCTATAGCTACACCTTC. Amino acid sequence: CASSNCEELGKTYSYTF.

V usage is TRBV27 and J usage is TRBJ2-7; D is undetermined. In germline, CDR1 is MNHEY, CDR2 SMNVEV (reference sequence). The ends were cut back, 5 bases at V and 3 bases at J, with 17 bases in the middle. The CDR3 has 15 residues. CDR3 in DNA: TGTGCCAGCAGTGGGGTGACGGGCGAGCGCTACGAGCAGTACTTC. Encoded protein: CASSGVTGERYEQYF.

Of note for this clonotype: This could be a read error, since a much larger clone is one nucleotide away. J is TRBJ1-2 and V is TRBV7-7; no reliable D call. The V gene lost 5 bases and the J gene lost 4 bases, with 23 bases spanning the gap. Germline CDR1 SSHAT, CDR2 FNYEAQ (reference sequence). The CDR3 consists of 17 residues. The CDR3: CASSPHSKCRETYGYTF. CDR3 nucleotides: TGTGCCAGCAGCCCTCATAGTAAGTGCCGAGAGACCTATGGCTACACCTTC.

Many counts were recorded for this clonotype. The rearrangement links TRBV15 to TRBJ2-7; the D is unclear. The CDR3 runs to 17 residues. Germline CDR1 LNHNV, CDR2 YYDKDF (reference sequence). V was shortened by 0 bases and J by 2 bases, with 17 bases between the two germline ends. For the CDR3, the DNA is TGTGCCACCAGCAGAGATAGGGCGACCGGATGGACCTACGAGCAGTACTTC. It yields the protein CATSRDRATGWTYEQYF.

On this clonotype itself: A read error may explain this, as a much larger clone is one base away. The chain has TRBV7-2 and TRBJ1-2; D is ambiguous. Germline V gene lookup returns CDR1 SGHTA and CDR2 FQGNSA. The CDR3 contains 17 residues. The CDR3 DNA reads as TGTGCCAGCAGCTTTCACATCAGAGACGGAAAGACCTATGTCTACACCTTC. Its protein is CASSFHIRDGKTYVYTF.

This clonotype was observed many times. V usage is TRBV27 and J usage is TRBJ1-2; the D gene is possibly TRBD1 (5 bases). V lost 7 bases and J 1 base, leaving 13 bases between the germline ends. In germline, CDR1 is MNHEY, CDR2 SMNVEV (reference sequence). The CDR3 is 14 amino acids. CDR3 nucleotides: TGTGCCAGCAAGGGATGGGGCAATAACTATGGCTACACCTTC. This encodes CASKGWGNNYGYTF.

On this clonotype itself: A much more abundant neighbour one base away suggests this may be a read error. V and J are TRBV28 and TRBJ2-2; D not certain. CDR3 length equals 13 residues. CDR1 and CDR2 from the germline V gene are MDHEN and SYDVKM. With 6 bases removed from V and 4 bases from J, the gap between germline ends came to 9 bases. The CDR3: CASSLSSTGELFF. The CDR3, as DNA: TGTGCCAGCAGCCTATCGAGCACCGGGGAGCTGTTTTTT.

The table lists this clonotype with a few counts. V usage is TRBV4-1 and J usage is TRBJ2-1, with 10 nucleotides matching TRBD2. The CDR3 has 16 amino acids. With 3 bases clipped from V and 8 bases from J, the junction kept 10 bases outside the gene matches. Germline V gives CDR1 MGHRA, CDR2 YSYEKL. The CDR3 protein is CASSHHGLADNDEQFF. CDR3 coding DNA: TGCGCCAGCAGCCACCACGGACTAGCGGATAACGATGAGCAGTTCTTC.

This clonotype showed up many times. The chain carries TRBV6-5 and TRBJ1-5, with TRBD1 matching over 12 bases. The CDR3 has 14 amino acids. Germline-derived CDR1 and CDR2 are MNHEY and SVGAGI. V gave up 2 bases and J gave up 11 bases; unmatched junction bases: 4. CDR3 region: CASSYGTGGEAQHF. For the CDR3, the DNA is TGTGCCAGCAGTTACGGGACAGGGGGCGAAGCCCAGCATTTT.

This clonotype was seen at least ten times. V and J are TRBV12-3 or TRBV12-4 and TRBJ2-1, with 7 nucleotides matching TRBD1. Trimming removed 7 bases from V and 5 bases from J; junction bases left unmatched: 5. The CDR3 is 13 residues long. The DNA of the CDR3 is TGTGCCAGCACTTTGGGACAGAACAATGAGCAGTTCTTC. This gives the protein CASTLGQNNEQFF.

This clonotype was observed a handful of times. V usage is TRBV2 and J usage is TRBJ2-7, with a weak D call TRBD1 (6 bases). V was pared by 3 bases and J by 0 bases, with 12 bases between. The CDR3 is 15 residues long. Germline-derived CDR1 and CDR2 are SNHLY and FYNNEI. Here the CDR3 reads CASSDDRTSSYEQYV. Written as DNA, the CDR3 is TGTGCCAGCAGTGACGACAGGACGAGCTCCTACGAGCAGTACGTC.

Concerning this clonotype itself: A much larger clone is a single base away; this may be a read error. The rearrangement links TRBV3-1 to TRBJ2-2; D not resolved. Germline values: CDR1 LGHDT, CDR2 YNNKEL (reference sequence). Trimming took off 5 bases at V and 5 bases at J, with 24 bases between the two ends. This CDR3 is 18 amino acids long. The CDR3 region is CASSYTIPVSGLTGELFF. The DNA for the CDR3 is TGTGCCAGCAGCTACACAATTCCCGTTTCAGGCTTGACCGGGGAGCTGTTTTTT.

This clonotype has just one count. This may be a read error: a much more frequent sequence differs by one nucleotide. The V gene is TRBV6-6, the J gene TRBJ1-2; D is unresolved. Germline assignment: CDR1 MNHNY and CDR2 SVGAGI (reference sequence). The CDR3 is 17 residues long. CDR3 loop: CASSTDAGGRKTYDYTF. The CDR3 DNA reads as TGTGCCAGCAGTACAGACGCAGGTGGGAGAAAGACCTATGACTACACCTTC.

About this clonotype: This may arise from a read error, as a much more abundant clone is one base away. The chain employs TRBV10-1 and TRBJ2-7; D unclear. Germline CDR1 reads WNHNN; CDR2 reads SYGVQD (reference sequence). CDR3 length: 11 amino acids. Between the trimmed V and J ends, which lost 8 bases and 6 bases, there was a span of 11 bases. The CDR3 DNA reads as TGCGCCAGCGGAGACCAGGCCGAGCAGTACTTC. Residues: CASGDQAEQYF.

The chain links TRBV10-3 to TRBJ2-3; D uncertain. Per germline, CDR1 ENHRY and CDR2 SYGVKD. V was clipped by 2 bases and J by 0 bases, with 9 bases between them. The CDR3 consists of 15 residues. This chain's CDR3 is CAISEVQASTDTQYF. CDR3 DNA sequence: TGTGCCATCAGTGAGGTTCAAGCGAGCACAGATACGCAGTATTTT.

The chain joins TRBV30 to TRBJ2-3; TRBD2 matches 9 bases. There are 15 residues in the CDR3. Germline V gives CDR1 GTSNPN, CDR2 SVGIG (reference sequence). V gave up 3 bases and J gave up 4 bases; unmatched junction bases: 8. CDR3 in amino acids: CAWRRTSAFPDTQYF. The CDR3 region has the DNA TGTGCCTGGAGGCGGACTAGCGCTTTCCCAGATACGCAGTATTTT.

This clonotype was detected a few times. The chain couples TRBV30 to TRBJ2-3, with 13 bases identical to TRBD2. J lost 2 bases, V lost 0 bases, and 2 bases had no gene match. The CDR3 runs 16 residues. CDR1 GTSNPN and CDR2 SVGIG come from the germline V gene (reference sequence). CDR3 nucleotide sequence: TGTGCCTGGAGTGTACTAGCGGGGGGGAACACAGATACGCAGTATTTT. It is translated as CAWSVLAGGNTDTQYF.

This clonotype was seen a few times. The J gene is TRBJ2-1, the V gene TRBV19; a weak D match, TRBD2 (6 bases). In germline, CDR1 is LNHDA, CDR2 SQIVND (reference sequence). Deletions cut 6 bases from V and 6 bases from J, with 21 bases between. The CDR3 loop spans 16 amino acids. CDR3 protein: CASSGTAGGFSNEQFF. As DNA, the CDR3 is TGTGCCAGTAGCGGAACCGCCGGGGGTTTCTCCAATGAGCAGTTCTTC.

Of note for this clonotype: A much larger clone sits a single nucleotide away, making a read error possible. The chain has TRBV7-7 and TRBJ2-5; tentative D call: TRBD1 (5 bases). The CDR3 totals 15 residues. Germline CDR1 and CDR2: SSHAT and FNYEAQ (reference sequence). As DNA, the CDR3 is TGTGCTAGCAGCTTGGTGGGTCAGGGCAGAGAGACCCAGTACTTC. Translation gives CASSLVGQGRETQYF. The full variable domain, its missing parts supplied by reference TRBV7-7 and TRBJ2-5, is GAGVSQSPRYKVTKRGQDVTLRCDPISSHATLYWYQQALGQGPEFLTYFNYEAQPDKSGLPSDRFSAERPEGSISTLTIQRTEQRDSAMYRCASSLVGQGRETQYFGPGTRLLVL.